This TCR beta chain was sequenced during a study of blood T cell repertoires in COVID-19. About the research overall: From T cells, B-cell-depleted T cells, or PBMCs came the material, which was cDNA or gDNA.

A few counts support this clone. Participants were aged about 18 to 90 years from about two dozen US areas. Cohorts were assigned according to the clinical history that participants reported. Germline V gene data show CDR1 as SGHRS and CDR2 as YFSETQ. The CDR3 contains 19 residues. The ends lost 3 bases at V and 1 base at J; junction bases unmatched: 10. Assay used: immunoSEQ multiplex PCR; TCRdb lists only in-frame clones, some missing. This table has roughly 200,000 clones, 80% to 90% appearing once. The sequenced sample was PBMCs or T cells enriched from blood (not recorded which). The sequence derives from a woman between 50 and 59 years old in a cohort exposed to, infected with or recovered from COVID-19 (not recorded which). The chain couples TRBV5-1 to TRBJ2-3; 14 nucleotides agree with TRBD2. The DNA for the CDR3 is TGCGCCAGCAGCTCCCACCGGACTAGCGGGGGGATGGGCACAGATACGCAGTATTTT. Encoded protein: CASSSHRTSGGMGTDTQYF.